This record looks at one T cell receptor beta chain sequence and its context. Its antigen is currently not known. There are no base qualities to consult, and no much larger clone falls within one base. The sample originates from a study of shared clonotypes between healthy human individuals (dated by TCRdb to about 2020). With regard to the full study: A few men and a couple of women, aged 18 to 49 years, made up the cohort. To increase sequencing depth and limit assay-specific biases, TCR repertoire library preparation and sequencing were carried out by different laboratories using diverse techniques. Per donor, leukapheresis produced somewhere between about 0.85 and 10 billion PBMCs. For each donor, CD4 naive and CD4 memory were each given three plates, CD8 naive was given two plates, and CD8 memory was given one plate. To estimate repertoire size and how much clonotype sharing occurs between individuals, the study deeply sequenced the blood TCR repertoires of five healthy adults.

Using the deep immunoSEQ assay, multiplex PCR amplified TCR CDR3 regions from genomic DNA. For each cell subset, the extracted genomic DNA was distributed evenly across all wells of several immunoSEQ 96-well plates, and each plate served as one replicate. For sorted subsets, each replicate PCR was loaded with 150 to 250 ng genomic DNA, equivalent to some 31,000 T cell genomes. Purified libraries were quantified with a Qubit 3.0 fluorometer, sized on a Bioanalyzer 2100, and re-quantified with the KAPA Library Quantification kit. Every immunoSEQ 96-well plate was sequenced on a separate single-read 150-cycle Illumina NextSeq 550 flow cell. In the source study's methods: Because only junctional sequences without quality scores were contained in the immunoSEQ output, filtering matching that applied to full-length reads could not be performed. Sequences were annotated with PyIR, a Python wrapper for IgBLAST v1.9, and V/J genes and CDR3 were assigned using IMGT germline references. Reads were removed for weak V/J assignments (E-value above 1e-6), missing CDR3, stop codons, out-of-frame junctions, or ambiguous translated residues. V3J clonotypes were defined as sequences sharing the same inferred V gene, J gene, and CDR3 amino acid sequence. The percentage overlap between two repertoires was calculated by dividing the number of shared unique clonotypes by the size of the smaller repertoire. Three approaches were used to assess repertoire richness: RTK rarefaction, the Chao1 estimator, and Recon v2.1 estimates of unobserved clonotypes. Generation probabilities were computed with OLGA for all TCRbeta clonotypes obtained by the gDNA method from a handful of donors. The table comes from immuneACCESS by way of TCRdb, which keeps in-frame sequences with V and J called. Part of the clones is missing from these tables; in studies checked, under half for an unresolved V gene and the rest for unknown reasons. That table gives V, J and clone size, and the DNA gave D and trimming. Recorded for this sample are about 520,000 clones; roughly 95% of them occurred a single time. About 0.068% of the sample belongs to the ten largest clones.

Beyond this particular receptor, the publication reports: Incomplete sequencing was indicated by rarefaction of sorted-subset datasets, despite the large sequencing depth. Because the study included a small number of donors, the genetic and exposure-history diversity represented was limited. Naive subsets generally had larger estimated clonotype richness than memory subsets did. Roughly 5% of naive CD4, roughly 3.5% of naive CD8, around 2.3% of memory CD4, and more than 0.35% of memory CD8 clonotypes were shared across a few donors. Sampling was restricted to blood, and TCR repertoires in tissue are likely to differ from TCR repertoires in blood. Compared with non-shared clonotypes, clonotypes shared by all four sorted-subset donors had higher generation probabilities. Pairwise subsampling indicated that sequencing depth was expected to affect the degree of clonotype sharing among donors.

CDR1 and CDR2 are read off the germline V gene (reference sequence) as SGHNT and YYREEE. The cysteine opens and the phenylalanine closes a CDR3 of 14 amino acids. Solely the CDR3 DNA is kept, with 42 bases framed from the first base. V and J lose 4 bases and 4 bases, and a span of 14 bases separates them. The donors were healthy, HIV-negative adults who had no recently reported acute infections or vaccinations. Only Caucasian adults living in Nashville, Tennessee, USA were represented among the donors. CD4+ T cells were enriched by magnetic negative selection, after which naive cells were positively selected on CD45RA and the negative fraction was taken as the memory subset. Blood was collected by leukapheresis, and PBMCs were isolated by Ficoll-Histopaque density gradient centrifugation and then cryopreserved in liquid nitrogen vapor phase. Analytical flow cytometry was used to check the purity and quantity of each magnetically sorted T cell population. Each sorted fraction had its genomic DNA isolated and then quantified by UV absorbance on a Nanodrop 2000c.

Sequences were obtained from naive CD4+ T cells sorted from blood. Explained via the paper, the cell subset or site label denotes: CD45RA+ positively selected. The clonotype was recovered from a woman aged 25 to 39 in good health. This chain joins TRBV5-4 to TRBJ2-5, and perhaps TRBD1 as D gene, on 6 matching bases. The CDR3 sequence is CASSVTGRGETQYF. The nucleotide sequence is given as TGTGCCAGCAGCGTGACAGGCCGGGGAGAGACCCAGTACTTC.